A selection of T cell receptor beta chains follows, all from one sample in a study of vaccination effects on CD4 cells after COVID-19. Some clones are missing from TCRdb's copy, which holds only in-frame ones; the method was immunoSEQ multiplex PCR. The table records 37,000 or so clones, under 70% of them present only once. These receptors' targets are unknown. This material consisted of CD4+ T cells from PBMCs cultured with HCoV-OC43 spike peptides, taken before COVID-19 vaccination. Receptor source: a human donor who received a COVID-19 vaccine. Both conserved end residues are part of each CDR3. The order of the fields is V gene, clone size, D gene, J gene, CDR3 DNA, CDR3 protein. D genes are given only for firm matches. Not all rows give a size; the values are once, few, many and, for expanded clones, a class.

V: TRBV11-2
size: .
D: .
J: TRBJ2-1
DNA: TGTGCCAGCAGCCGCCCTACAGGGTACAATGAGCAGTTCTTC
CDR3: CASSRPTGYNEQFF

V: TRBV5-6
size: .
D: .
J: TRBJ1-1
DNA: TGTGCCAGCAGCTTTTATGACAGGAACACTGAAGCTTTCTTT
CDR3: CASSFYDRNTEAFF

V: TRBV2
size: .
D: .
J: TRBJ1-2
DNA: TGTGCCAGCAGTGACTTGGGGGCATGGGGCTACACCTTC
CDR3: CASSDLGAWGYTF

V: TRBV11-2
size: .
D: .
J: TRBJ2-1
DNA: TGTGCCAGCAGCCTATTGGGCCCCTACAATGAGCAGTTCTTC
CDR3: CASSLLGPYNEQFF

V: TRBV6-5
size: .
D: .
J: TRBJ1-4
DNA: TGTGCCAGCAGTAAGACGCGAGGGGATGAAAAACTGTTTTTT
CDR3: CASSKTRGDEKLFF

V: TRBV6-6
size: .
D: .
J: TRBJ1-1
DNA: TGTGCCAGCAGTTACTCTGGGAGGAACACTGAAGCTTTCTTT
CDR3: CASSYSGRNTEAFF

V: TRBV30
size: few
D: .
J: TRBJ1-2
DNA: TGTGCCTGGAGGGGAGTAACCGGGCCCTATGGCTACACCTTC
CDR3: CAWRGVTGPYGYTF

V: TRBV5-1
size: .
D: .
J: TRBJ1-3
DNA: TGCGCCAGCAGGGAAAACTCTGGAAACACCATATATTTT
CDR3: CASRENSGNTIYF

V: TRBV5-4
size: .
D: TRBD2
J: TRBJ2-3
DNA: TGTGCCAGCAGCTTGGCCGGCTCTAGCGGGGACACAGATACGCAGTATTTT
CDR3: CASSLAGSSGDTDTQYF

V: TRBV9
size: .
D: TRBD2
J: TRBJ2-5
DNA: TGTGCCAGCAGCTATCTTAGCGGGAGGGCCGGGGAGACCCAGTACTTC
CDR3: CASSYLSGRAGETQYF

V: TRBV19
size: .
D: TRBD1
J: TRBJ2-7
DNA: TGTGCTACTTCGGGACAGGGGCGCTACGAGCAGTACTTC
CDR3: CATSGQGRYEQYF

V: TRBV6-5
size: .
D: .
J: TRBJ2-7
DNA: TGTGCCAGCAGCTCTGGAACAAGGGTTATCTACGAGCAGTACTTC
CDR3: CASSSGTRVIYEQYF

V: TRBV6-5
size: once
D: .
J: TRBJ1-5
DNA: TGTGCCACCCAAGGGGCAGCAAGGAATCAGCCCCAGCATTTT
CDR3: CATQGAARNQPQHF

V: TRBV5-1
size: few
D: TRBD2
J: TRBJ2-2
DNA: TGCGCCAGCAGCTTCGGGGGGACGAACACCGGGGAGCTGTTTTTT
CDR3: CASSFGGTNTGELFF

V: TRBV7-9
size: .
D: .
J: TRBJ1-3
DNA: TGTGCCAGCAGCTTAGGAGGGGGCTCTGGAAACACCATATATTTT
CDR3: CASSLGGGSGNTIYF

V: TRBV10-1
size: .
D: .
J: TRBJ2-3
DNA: TGCGCCAGCAGTGATCTGACTAGCACAGATACGCAGTATTTT
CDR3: CASSDLTSTDTQYF

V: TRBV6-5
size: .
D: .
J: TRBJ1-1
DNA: TGTGCCAGCAGTTACTCGAGGGATGAAGCTTTCTTT
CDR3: CASSYSRDEAFF

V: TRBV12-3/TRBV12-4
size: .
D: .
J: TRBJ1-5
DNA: TGTGCCAGCAGTTTCGGCTATAATCAGCCCCAGCATTTT
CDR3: CASSFGYNQPQHF

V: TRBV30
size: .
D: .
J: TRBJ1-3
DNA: TGTGCCTGGAGAATGGCCGGGGCATACACCATATATTTT
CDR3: CAWRMAGAYTIYF

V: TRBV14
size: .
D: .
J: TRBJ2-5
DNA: TGTGCCAGCAGCCAACCCGGGACGGTTTTCACCGAGACCCAGTACTTC
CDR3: CASSQPGTVFTETQYF

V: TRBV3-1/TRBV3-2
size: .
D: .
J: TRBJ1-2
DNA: TGTGCCAGCAGCCAAGATGTACAGGGCTACTATGGCTACACCTTC
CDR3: CASSQDVQGYYGYTF

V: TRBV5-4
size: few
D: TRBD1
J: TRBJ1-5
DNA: TGTGCCAGCAGCTCCGTCCCGGGACAGGGAAAGCCCCAGCATTTT
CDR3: CASSSVPGQGKPQHF

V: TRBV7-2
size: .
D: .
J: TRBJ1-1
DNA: TGTGCCAGCAGCTTTTACCCCAGGACTGAAGCTTTCTTT
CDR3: CASSFYPRTEAFF

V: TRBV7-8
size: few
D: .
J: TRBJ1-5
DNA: TGTGCCAGCAGCTTAAGCAACTGGGATCAGCCCCAGCATTTT
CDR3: CASSLSNWDQPQHF

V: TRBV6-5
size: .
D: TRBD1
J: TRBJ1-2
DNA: TGTGCCAGCAGAAACGGACAGGGATATGGCTACACCTTC
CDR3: CASRNGQGYGYTF

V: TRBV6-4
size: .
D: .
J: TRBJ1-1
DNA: TGTGCCAGCGGGGCAACACTGAACACTGAAGCTTTCTTT
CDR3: CASGATLNTEAFF

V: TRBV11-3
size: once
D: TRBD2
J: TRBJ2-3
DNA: TGTGCCAGCAGCCCCCCCGGACTAGTCGTGCTAGATACGCAGTATTTT
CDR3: CASSPPGLVVLDTQYF

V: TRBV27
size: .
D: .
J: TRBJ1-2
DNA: TGTGCCAGCAGTTTAAACCACATCATCTATGGCTACACCTTC
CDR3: CASSLNHIIYGYTF

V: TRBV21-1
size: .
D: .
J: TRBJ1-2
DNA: TGTGCCATCCCGGACAGGGGTACGGATTCAGGTAACTATGGCTACACCTTC
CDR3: CAIPDRGTDSGNYGYTF

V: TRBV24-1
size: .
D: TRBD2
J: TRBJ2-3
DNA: TGTGCCACCAGTGATCCTAAAACTAGCGGGGTTTCAGATACGCAGTATTTT
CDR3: CATSDPKTSGVSDTQYF

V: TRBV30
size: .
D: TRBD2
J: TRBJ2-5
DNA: TGTGCCTGGAAAAACCGGGGGGGGCGGAAGACCCAGTACTTC
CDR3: CAWKNRGGRKTQYF

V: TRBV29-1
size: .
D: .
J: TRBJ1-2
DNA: TGCAGCGCCGCGACAGGTTATGGCTACACCTTC
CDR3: CSAATGYGYTF

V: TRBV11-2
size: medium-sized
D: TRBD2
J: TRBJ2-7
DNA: TGTGCCAGCAGCTTAGGGAATAGCGGGAGCTACGACGAGCAGTACTTC
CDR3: CASSLGNSGSYDEQYF

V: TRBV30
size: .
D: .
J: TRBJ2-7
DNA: TGTGCCTGGAGTGTACCTCGGACCTACGAGCAGTACTTC
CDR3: CAWSVPRTYEQYF

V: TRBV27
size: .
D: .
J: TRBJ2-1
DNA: TGTGCCAGCAGTACTAACAATGAGCAGTTCTTC
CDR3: CASSTNNEQFF

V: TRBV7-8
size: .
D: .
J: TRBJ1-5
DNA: TGTGCCAGCAGCTTAGCGTATCACGGGGATAGCAATCAGCCCCAGCATTTT
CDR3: CASSLAYHGDSNQPQHF

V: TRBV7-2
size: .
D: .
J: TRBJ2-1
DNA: TGTGCCAGCAGGGTAGGGCTCAATGAGCAGTTCTTC
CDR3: CASRVGLNEQFF

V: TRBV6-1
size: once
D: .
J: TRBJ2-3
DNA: TGTGCCAGCAGTGAGGGACCTACGCAGTATTTT
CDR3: CASSEGPTQYF

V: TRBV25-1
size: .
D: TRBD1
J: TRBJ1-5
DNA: TGTGCCAGCAGTTCCGGGACAGCACGGCAGCCCCAGCATTTT
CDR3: CASSSGTARQPQHF

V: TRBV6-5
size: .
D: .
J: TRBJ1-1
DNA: TGTGCCAGCATGAGCGAATTTGAAGCTTTCTTT
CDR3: CASMSEFEAFF

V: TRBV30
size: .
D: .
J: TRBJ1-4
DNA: TGTGCCTGGAGCCCGAAGGCAACTAATGAAAAACTGTTTTTT
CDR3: CAWSPKATNEKLFF

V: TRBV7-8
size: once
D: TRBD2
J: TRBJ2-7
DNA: TGTGCCAGCAGCTTAGCCACGACTAGCGGGGGAACCTACGAGCAGTACTTC
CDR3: CASSLATTSGGTYEQYF

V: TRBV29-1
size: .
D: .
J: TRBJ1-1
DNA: TGCAGCGTTCGGGGGTTGGGAAACACTGAAGCTTTCTTT
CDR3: CSVRGLGNTEAFF

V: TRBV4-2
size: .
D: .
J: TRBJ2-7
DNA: TGTGCCAGCAGCCCCCCGACTAGTTCCCTCTCCTACGAGCAGTACTTC
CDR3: CASSPPTSSLSYEQYF

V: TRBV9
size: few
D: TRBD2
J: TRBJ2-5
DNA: TGTGCCAGCAGCGTAGGAGCGGGAGCAGGCGAGACCCAGTACTTC
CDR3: CASSVGAGAGETQYF

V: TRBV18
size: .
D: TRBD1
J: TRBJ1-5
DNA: TGTGCCAGCTCACCATCCCAGGGGGTGACGAATCAGCCCCAGCATTTT
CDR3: CASSPSQGVTNQPQHF

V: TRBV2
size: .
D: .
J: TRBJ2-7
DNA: TGTGCCAGCAGTGTCAGCTACGAGCAGTACTTC
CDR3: CASSVSYEQYF

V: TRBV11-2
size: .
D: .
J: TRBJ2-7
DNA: TGTGCCACCCGAACAATCAGGGGCCACTACGAGCAGTACTTC
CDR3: CATRTIRGHYEQYF

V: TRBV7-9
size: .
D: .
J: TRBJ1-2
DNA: TGTGCCAGCACCCCTAGGGACATTTATGGCTACACCTTC
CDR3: CASTPRDIYGYTF

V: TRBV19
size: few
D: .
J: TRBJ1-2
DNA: TGTGCCAGTAGTATAGCAGGGGTATCTAGCTATGGCTACACCTTC
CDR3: CASSIAGVSSYGYTF

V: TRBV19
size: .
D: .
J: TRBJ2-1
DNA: TGTGCCAGTAGTACCCGCCAGGCAGGCGGCAATGAGCAGTTCTTC
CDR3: CASSTRQAGGNEQFF

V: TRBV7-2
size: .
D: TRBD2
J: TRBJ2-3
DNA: TGTGCCAGCAGCTCGATCCGACTAGCGGATGGGGATACGCAGTATTTT
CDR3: CASSSIRLADGDTQYF

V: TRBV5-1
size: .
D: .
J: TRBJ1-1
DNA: TGCGCCAGCAGCTTGGTTCTGGAGAACACTGAAGCTTTCTTT
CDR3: CASSLVLENTEAFF

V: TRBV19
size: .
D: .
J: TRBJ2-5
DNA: TGTGCCAGTAGTGGGGGGGCAAGGGAGACCCAGTACTTC
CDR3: CASSGGARETQYF

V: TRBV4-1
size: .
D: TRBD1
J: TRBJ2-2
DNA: TGCGCCAGCAGCCTGAAACCGACAGGGAATACCGGGGAGCTGTTTTTT
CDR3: CASSLKPTGNTGELFF

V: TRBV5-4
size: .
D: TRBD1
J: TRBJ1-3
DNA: TGTGCCAGCAGCAAACACTCCGGGACAGGGTTCTCTGGAAACACCATATATTTT
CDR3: CASSKHSGTGFSGNTIYF

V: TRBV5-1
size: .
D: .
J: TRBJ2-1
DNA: TGCGCCAGCAGCAATACTGGGCGGACCCTCGGCAATGAGCAGTTCTTC
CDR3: CASSNTGRTLGNEQFF

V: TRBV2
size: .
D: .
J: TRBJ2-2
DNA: TGTGCCAGCAGTGAATCTCTGGGTACCACCGGGGAGCTGTTTTTT
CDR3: CASSESLGTTGELFF

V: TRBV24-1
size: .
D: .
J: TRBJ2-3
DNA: TGTGCCACCAGTGATTTCGATACGCAGTATTTT
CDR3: CATSDFDTQYF

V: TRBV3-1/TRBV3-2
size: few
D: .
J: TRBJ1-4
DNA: TGTGCCAGCAGCCAAGGGTTTGGTGTAAGGGAAAAACTGTTTTTT
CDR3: CASSQGFGVREKLFF